This T cell receptor (beta chain) is drawn from a study of control samples from healthy donors and cancer patients (TCRdb year 2020). The library was obtained by the immunoSEQ multiplex PCR assay. Held by TCRdb, this immuneACCESS table contains in-frame sequences only and omits some clones. Under half of the omission traces to an unresolved V gene where checked; the cause of the rest is unknown. The sample contains roughly 49,000 clones, 85% to 90% of them found a single time. Just under 40% of the sample comes from the top ten. A remark on this clone: It has no known antigen specificity. The input lacks base qualities; no much larger clone sits a single base away.

Inclusive of the bounding cysteine and phenylalanine, the CDR3 is 16 residues long. The CDR3 DNA has 48 bases and is translated from base 1. Per the germline V gene, SGHVS is the CDR1 and FQNEAQ is the CDR2. Here V drops 4 bases and J drops 4 bases, and the junction holds 7 bases not matched to any gene. Sequencing input: PBMCs. This chain joins TRBV7-8 to TRBJ2-3; TRBD2 lines up with 11 middle nucleotides. The receptor was isolated from a man between 45 and 60 years old with head and neck cancer. The nucleotide sequence is TGTGCCAGCAGCTCTTTACTAGCGGGAGCCCCAGATACGCAGTATTTT. Its protein reads: CASSSLLAGAPDTQYF.